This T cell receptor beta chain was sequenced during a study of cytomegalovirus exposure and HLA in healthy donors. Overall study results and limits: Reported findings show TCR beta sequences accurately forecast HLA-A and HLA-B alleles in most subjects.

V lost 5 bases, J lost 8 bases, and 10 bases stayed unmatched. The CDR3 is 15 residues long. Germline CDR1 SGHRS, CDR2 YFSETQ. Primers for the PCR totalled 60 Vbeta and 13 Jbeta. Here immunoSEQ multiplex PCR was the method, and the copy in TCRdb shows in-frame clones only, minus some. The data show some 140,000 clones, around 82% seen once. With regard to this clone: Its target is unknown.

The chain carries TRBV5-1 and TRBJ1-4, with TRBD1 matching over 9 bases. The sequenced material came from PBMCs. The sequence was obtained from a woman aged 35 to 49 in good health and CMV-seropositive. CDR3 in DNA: TGCGCCAGCAGGTCGGGAGGGACAGGGTTCGAAAAACTGTTTTTT. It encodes CASRSGGTGFEKLFF.